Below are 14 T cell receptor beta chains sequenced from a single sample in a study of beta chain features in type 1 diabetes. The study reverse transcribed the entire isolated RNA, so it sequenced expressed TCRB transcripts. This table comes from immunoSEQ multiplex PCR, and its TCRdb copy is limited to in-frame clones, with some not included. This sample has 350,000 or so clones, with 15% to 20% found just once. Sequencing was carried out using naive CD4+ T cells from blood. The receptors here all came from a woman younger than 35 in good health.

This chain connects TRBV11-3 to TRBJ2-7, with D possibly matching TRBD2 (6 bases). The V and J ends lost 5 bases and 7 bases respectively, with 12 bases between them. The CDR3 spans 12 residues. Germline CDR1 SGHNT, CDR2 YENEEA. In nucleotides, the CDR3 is TGTGCCAGCAGCGCCTGGGCGGGAGAGCAGTACTTC. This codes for CASSAWAGEQYF.

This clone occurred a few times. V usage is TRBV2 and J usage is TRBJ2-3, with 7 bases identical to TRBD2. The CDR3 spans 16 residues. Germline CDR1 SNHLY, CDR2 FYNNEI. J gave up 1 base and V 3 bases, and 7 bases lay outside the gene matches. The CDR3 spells CASSESAGEGTDTQYF. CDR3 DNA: TGTGCCAGCAGTGAGTCTGCGGGAGAGGGCACAGATACGCAGTATTTT.

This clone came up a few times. The CDR3 nucleotides are TGTGCCTGGAAGAGCAGGGGACGGACTGAAGCTTTCTTT. This codes for CAWKSRGRTEAFF. The chain employs TRBV30 and TRBJ1-1; maybe TRBD1 (6 bases). The CDR3 covers 13 residues. Per the germline V gene, CDR1 is GTSNPN and CDR2 is SVGIG (reference sequence). Trimming cost V 4 bases and J 5 bases, with 14 bases left between them.

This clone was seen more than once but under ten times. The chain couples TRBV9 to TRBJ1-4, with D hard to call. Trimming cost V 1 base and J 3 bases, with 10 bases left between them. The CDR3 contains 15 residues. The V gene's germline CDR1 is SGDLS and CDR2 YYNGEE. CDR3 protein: CASSVQVGANEKLFF. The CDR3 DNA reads TGTGCCAGCAGCGTACAGGTGGGAGCTAATGAAAAACTGTTTTTT.

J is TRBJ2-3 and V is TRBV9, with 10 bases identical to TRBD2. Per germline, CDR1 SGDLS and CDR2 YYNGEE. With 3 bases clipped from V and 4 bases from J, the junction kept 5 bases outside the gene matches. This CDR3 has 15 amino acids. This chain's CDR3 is CASSDGTSVADTQYF. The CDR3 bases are TGTGCCAGCAGCGACGGGACTAGCGTCGCAGATACGCAGTATTTT.

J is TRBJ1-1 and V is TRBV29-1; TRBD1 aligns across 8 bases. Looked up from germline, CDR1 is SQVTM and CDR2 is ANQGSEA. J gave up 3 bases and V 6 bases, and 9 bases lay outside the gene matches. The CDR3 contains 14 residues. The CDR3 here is CSVMKGTGYTEAFF. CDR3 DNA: TGCAGCGTCATGAAAGGGACAGGTTACACTGAAGCTTTCTTT.

The CDR3 sequence is CASSSETGWVNTEAFF. The CDR3 nucleotides are TGCGCCAGCAGCTCAGAGACAGGGTGGGTGAACACTGAAGCTTTCTTT. The chain joins TRBV5-1 to TRBJ1-1, with 7 bases aligning to TRBD1. Trimming removed 3 bases from V and 0 bases from J; junction bases left unmatched: 8. The CDR3 loop spans 16 amino acids. Germline V gives CDR1 SGHRS, CDR2 YFSETQ.

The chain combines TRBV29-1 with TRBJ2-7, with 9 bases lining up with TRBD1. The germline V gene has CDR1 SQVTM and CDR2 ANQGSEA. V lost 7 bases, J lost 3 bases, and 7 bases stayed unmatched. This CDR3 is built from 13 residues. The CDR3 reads CSAMTGGDYEQYF. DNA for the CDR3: TGCAGCGCCATGACAGGGGGGGACTACGAGCAGTACTTC.

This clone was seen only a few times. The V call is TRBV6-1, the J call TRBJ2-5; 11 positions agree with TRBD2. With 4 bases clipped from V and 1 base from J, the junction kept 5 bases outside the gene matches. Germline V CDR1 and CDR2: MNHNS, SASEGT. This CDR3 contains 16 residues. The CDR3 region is CASSVGLAVIQETQYF. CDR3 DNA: TGTGCCAGCAGTGTGGGACTAGCGGTGATCCAAGAGACCCAGTACTTC.

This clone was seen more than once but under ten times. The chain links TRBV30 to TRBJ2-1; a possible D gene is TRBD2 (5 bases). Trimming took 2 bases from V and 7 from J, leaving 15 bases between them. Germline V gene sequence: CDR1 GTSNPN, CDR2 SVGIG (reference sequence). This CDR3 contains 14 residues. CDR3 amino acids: CAWSKREGRNEQFF. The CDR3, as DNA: TGTGCCTGGAGTAAGAGGGAAGGGCGGAATGAGCAGTTCTTC.

The CDR3 sequence is CASSLIGGELFF. CDR3 in DNA: TGTGCCAGCAGCTTAATCGGCGGGGAGCTGTTTTTT. The chain combines TRBV7-3 with TRBJ2-2; D gene ambiguous. V was shortened by 1 base and J by 7 bases, with 4 bases between the two germline ends. Per germline, CDR1 SGHTA and CDR2 FQGTGA. The CDR3 is 12 residues long.

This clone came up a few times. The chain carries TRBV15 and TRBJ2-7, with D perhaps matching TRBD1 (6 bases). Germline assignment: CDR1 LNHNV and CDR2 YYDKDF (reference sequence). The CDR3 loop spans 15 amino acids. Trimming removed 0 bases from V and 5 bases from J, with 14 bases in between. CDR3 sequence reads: CATSRDNRVIDEQYF. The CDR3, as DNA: TGTGCCACCAGCAGAGATAACAGGGTGATCGACGAGCAGTACTTC.

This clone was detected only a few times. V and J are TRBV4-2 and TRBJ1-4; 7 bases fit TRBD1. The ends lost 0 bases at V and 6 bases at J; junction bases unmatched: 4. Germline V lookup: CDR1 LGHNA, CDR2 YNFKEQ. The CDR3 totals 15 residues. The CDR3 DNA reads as TGTGCCAGCAGCCAAGAGGGGACAGCGGATGAAAAACTGTTTTTT. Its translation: CASSQEGTADEKLFF.

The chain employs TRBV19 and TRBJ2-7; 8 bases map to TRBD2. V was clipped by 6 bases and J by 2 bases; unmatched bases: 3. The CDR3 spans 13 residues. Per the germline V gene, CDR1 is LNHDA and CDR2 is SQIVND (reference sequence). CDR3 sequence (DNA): TGTGCCAGTAGACTGACTAGCGCCTACGAGCAGTACTTC. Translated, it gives CASRLTSAYEQYF.